Each of the 20 T cell receptor beta chains below was sequenced from the same sample in a study of shared clonotypes between healthy human individuals. Naive CD8 cells lacked CD45RO, underwent positive selection for CCR7 and left out terminally differentiated effector memory CD45RA+ cells. Measured with immunoSEQ multiplex PCR; TCRdb has only the in-frame clones, and not every one. Of some 2,100,000 clones in the sample, about 93% were seen once. The sample consisted of naive CD8+ T cells from PBMCs. The source is a man aged 18 to 30 in good health. Some clones in this sample may be carry-over from other donors' samples.

This clone was seen a single time. This sample also contains other DNA sequences that code for the same CDR3. CDR3 nucleotide sequence: TGTGCCAGCAGCCTCCGATTAGCCTACAATGAGCAGTTCTTC. It translates to CASSLRLAYNEQFF. The V call is TRBV27, the J call TRBJ2-1, with no clear D. The CDR3 extends over 14 amino acids. The germline CDR1 and CDR2 sequences are MNHEY and SMNVEV (reference sequence). V lost 6 bases and J lost 2, with 11 bases in between.

The chain uses TRBV9 and TRBJ1-4; TRBD1 might be the D (5 bases). V dropped 4 bases and J dropped 8 bases, with 18 bases sitting between them. Germline-derived CDR1 and CDR2 are SGDLS and YYNGEE. The CDR3 length is 15 residues. For the CDR3, the DNA is TGTGCCAGCAGCCCCCCGGGGGGAAGCTCGGAAAAACTGTTTTTT. This translates into CASSPPGGSSEKLFF. The whole variable domain, filled in from reference TRBV9 and TRBJ1-4, reads DSGVTQTPKHLITATGQRVTLRCSPRSGDLSVYWYQQSLDQGLQFLIQYYNGEERAKGNILERFSAQQFPDLHSELNLSSLELGDSALYFCASSPPGGSSEKLFFGSGTQLSVL.

The chain joins TRBV30 to TRBJ2-7, with 11 positions matching TRBD2. There are 14 residues in the CDR3. The junction had 7 bases not matched to a gene; V was cut back by 6 bases and J by 3 bases. Germline V gene lookup returns CDR1 GTSNPN and CDR2 SVGIG (reference sequence). CDR3 nucleotide sequence: TGTGCCTGCATCGGGACTAGCGGAGTCTACGAGCAGTACTTC. This codes for CACIGTSGVYEQYF.

For this clone: The junction does not match germline at one end; this may be a read error. The chain joins TRBV19 to TRBJ1-5; no definite D call. CDR1 and CDR2 (germline): LNHDA, SQIVND (reference sequence). The CDR3 sequence is 14 residues long. CDR3 nucleotides: TGTGCCAGTAGTCTAGACGGATGGAATCAGCCCCAGCATTTT. Its protein product is CASSLDGWNQPQHF.

This chain links TRBV5-1 with TRBJ1-1; D is possibly TRBD1 (6 bases). The CDR3 is 15 amino acids. Trimming removed 4 bases from V and 4 bases from J, with 17 bases in between. In germline, CDR1 is SGHRS, CDR2 YFSETQ. The CDR3: CASSILGGERTEAFF. The CDR3 nucleotides are TGCGCCAGCAGCATTTTAGGGGGGGAGCGCACTGAAGCTTTCTTT.

The chain is built from TRBV5-1 and TRBJ2-7; D is possibly TRBD1 (6 bases). Trimming cost V 1 base and J 5 bases, with 13 bases left between them. This CDR3 is 14 amino acids long. Germline V CDR1 and CDR2: SGHRS, YFSETQ. Here the CDR3 reads CASSLRQGWDEQYF. Here the CDR3 DNA reads TGCGCCAGCAGCTTGAGGCAGGGGTGGGACGAGCAGTACTTC.

This chain links TRBV29-1 with TRBJ2-7, with D possibly being TRBD1 (6 bases). Germline CDR1 reads SQVTM; CDR2 reads ANQGSEA. The CDR3 has 13 residues. Trimming removed 4 bases at V and 6 bases at J, with 16 bases between. CDR3 DNA sequence: TGCAGCGTTGTTACAGGGTCTAATATCGAGCAGTACTTC. Amino acids: CSVVTGSNIEQYF.

The rearrangement links TRBV11-2 to TRBJ1-1; D remains unclear. The V end lost 5 bases, the J end lost 7 bases, and 11 bases lay between the germline ends. From germline, CDR1 is SGHAT and CDR2 FQNNGV. The CDR3 sequence is 12 residues long. This chain's CDR3 is CASSTFSNEAFF. The DNA of the CDR3 is TGTGCCAGCAGCACATTCTCAAATGAAGCTTTCTTT.

This chain joins TRBV5-6 and TRBJ1-1; no definite D call. Trimming stripped 2 bases from V and 1 base from J, with 6 bases between. CDR3 length: 13 residues. The germline gives CDR1 SGHDT, CDR2 YYEEEE. CDR3 sequence (DNA): TGTGCCAGCAGCTTAAGCCAGAACACTGAAGCTTTCTTT. This encodes CASSLSQNTEAFF.

This chain connects TRBV7-6 to TRBJ2-7; 10 bases fit TRBD2. Germline V gene data show CDR1 as SGHVS and CDR2 as FNYEAQ. The V segment lost 2 bases and the J segment 7 bases; nucleotides outside the gene matches: 5. CDR3 length: 14 residues. The DNA for the CDR3 is TGTGCCAGCAGCTTACTAGCGGGAGTTGAGGAGCAGTACTTC. Its translation is CASSLLAGVEEQYF.

J is TRBJ2-2 and V is TRBV12-2; TRBD1 is the table's D call, not checked against the DNA. TRBV12-2 is tagged as a pseudogene. The length of the CDR3 is 16 residues. As DNA, the CDR3 is TGTGCAAGTCCCGTCAACGGGACATGGGACACCGGGGAGCTGTTTTTT. It specifies CASPVNGTWDTGELFF.

The rearrangement links TRBV6-1 to TRBJ2-7, with TRBD2 matching over 7 bases. Per germline, CDR1 MNHNS and CDR2 SASEGT. The CDR3 extends over 16 amino acids. Trimming took 3 bases from V and 4 from J; bases not matched to a gene: 12. This CDR3 is CASSDFRLAVGYEQYF. CDR3 nucleotides: TGTGCCAGCAGTGACTTTCGGCTAGCGGTGGGATACGAGCAGTACTTC.

The J gene is TRBJ1-3, the V gene TRBV7-2, with D possibly matching TRBD1 (5 bases). There are 17 residues in the CDR3. The germline CDR1 and CDR2 sequences are SGHTA and FQGNSA. With 3 bases removed from V and 2 bases from J, the gap between germline ends came to 17 bases. The CDR3 DNA sequence: TGTGCCAGCAGCTTCTCTACGGTGGGGCCTACTGGAAACACCATATATTTT. Amino acids: CASSFSTVGPTGNTIYF.

The rearrangement joins TRBV19 to TRBJ2-5; D remains unclear. V dropped 3 bases and J dropped 5 bases, with 10 bases sitting between them. CDR1 and CDR2 from the germline V gene are LNHDA and SQIVND (reference sequence). The CDR3 consists of 13 residues. The CDR3 DNA follows: TGTGCCAGTAGTATTGAGTTCTGGGAGACCCAGTACTTC. Its protein product is CASSIEFWETQYF. Full variable domain (rest looked up from reference TRBV19 and TRBJ2-5): DGGITQSPKYLFRKEGQNVTLSCEQNLNHDAMYWYRQDPGQGLRLIYYSQIVNDFQKGDIAEGYSVSREKKESFPLTVTSAQKNPTAFYLCASSIEFWETQYFGPGTRLLVL.

A single count supports this clone. DNA of the CDR3: TGTGCCAGCAGTTACCGACCCAGCCTTGACTACGAGCAGTACTTC. Encoded protein: CASSYRPSLDYEQYF. The chain recombines TRBV6-6 with TRBJ2-7; no clear D. Germline CDR1 reads MNHNY; CDR2 reads SVGAGI (reference sequence). The CDR3 length is 15 residues. The V end lost 2 bases, the J end lost 3 bases, and 14 bases lay between the germline ends.

The chain carries TRBV5-1 and TRBJ1-2, with D uncertain. This CDR3 is built from 15 residues. Germline lookup yields CDR1 SGHRS and CDR2 YFSETQ. Trimming removed 0 bases from V and 2 bases from J, with 11 bases in between. DNA for the CDR3: TGCGCCAGCAGCTTGGACCTTGGGAAGAACTATGGCTACACCTTC. It is translated as CASSLDLGKNYGYTF.

This clone was seen a single time. Additional DNA sequences in this sample encode the identical CDR3. The CDR3 DNA sequence: TGTGCCAGCAGTTTACTCGGTAGCAATCAGCCCCAGCATTTT. Translated: CASSLLGSNQPQHF. The chain carries TRBV27 and TRBJ1-5, with D hard to call. Looked up from germline, CDR1 is MNHEY and CDR2 is SMNVEV (reference sequence). Trimming shortened V by 2 bases and J by 0 bases, and 5 bases separated the two germline ends. There are 14 residues in the CDR3.

This chain uses TRBV6-1 with TRBJ2-2, with 11 nucleotides matching TRBD2. The ends lost 0 bases at V and 5 bases at J; junction bases unmatched: 8. CDR1 is MNHNS, CDR2 SASEGT, per germline. This CDR3 has 18 amino acids. The CDR3 DNA reads as TGTGCCAGCAGTGAAGCGATAGCGGGAGGGCCCCGAACCGGGGAGCTGTTTTTT. It encodes CASSEAIAGGPRTGELFF.

This clone was detected a few times. The chain uses TRBV30 and TRBJ1-1; TRBD1 might be the D (6 bases). This CDR3 spans 13 amino acids. Germline V gene data show CDR1 as GTSNPN and CDR2 as SVGIG (reference sequence). Trimming pared 6 bases from V and 7 bases from J, leaving 18 bases between. The CDR3, as DNA: TGTGCCTGCACAGGGCAGGCGTTGAGTGAAGCTTTCTTT. Protein: CACTGQALSEAFF.

This chain connects TRBV4-3 to TRBJ1-4; no reliable D call. V was pared by 3 bases and J by 5 bases, with 16 bases between. Germline V gene sequence: CDR1 LGHNA, CDR2 YSLEER. CDR3 length equals 16 residues. DNA for the CDR3: TGCGCCAGCAGCCACCTTAAAGGGAGGCGAAATGAAAAACTGTTTTTT. Protein: CASSHLKGRRNEKLFF.